The 23 T cell receptor beta chains presented below share a single source sample, sequenced in a study of shared clonotypes between healthy human individuals. The table came from immunoSEQ multiplex PCR; TCRdb's copy has only in-frame clones and leaves some out. The top ten hold 0.057% of the sample, which has some 550,000 clones, 97% seen once. Sequenced sample: naive CD4+ T cells sorted from blood. The subset denotes: CD45RA+ positively selected. The receptors shown here come from a woman aged 30 to 39 in good health.

The gene calls are TRBV6-5 and TRBJ1-1; D is ambiguous. Germline CDR1 is MNHEY and CDR2 is SVGAGI. Trimming shortened V by 2 bases and J by 8 bases, and 12 bases separated the two germline ends. The CDR3 runs to 13 residues. The CDR3 DNA is TGTGCCAGCAGTTACGGTCGTGGAGGGGAAGCTTTCTTT. Translated: CASSYGRGGEAFF.

This chain links TRBV28 with TRBJ1-4; possible D gene TRBD1, 6 bases. This CDR3 is built from 14 residues. V was cut by 6 bases and J by 2 bases, with 10 bases left in between. Per the germline V gene, CDR1 is MDHEN and CDR2 is SYDVKM. The CDR3 DNA reads TGTGCCAGCAGCCCAGGGGCGACTAATGAAAAACTGTTTTTT. Translated, it gives CASSPGATNEKLFF.

The chain joins TRBV5-1 to TRBJ2-5; D unresolved. Germline V lookup: CDR1 SGHRS, CDR2 YFSETQ. This CDR3 contains 15 residues. The ends were cut back, 0 bases at V and 4 bases at J, with 13 bases in the middle. The CDR3, as DNA: TGCGCCAGCAGCTTGGTTGCGTCAGTCGTAGAGACCCAGTACTTC. Translating gives CASSLVASVVETQYF.

Concerning this clone itself: At the DNA level, this CDR3 is encoded by other sequences in the same sample as well. J is TRBJ2-7 and V is TRBV4-1, with D possibly matching TRBD1 (6 bases). From germline, CDR1 is MGHRA and CDR2 YSYEKL. The V gene lost 3 bases and the J gene lost 4 bases, with 10 bases spanning the gap. The CDR3 contains 13 residues. The CDR3 sequence is CASSHQRGYEQYF. The CDR3 DNA follows: TGCGCCAGCAGCCATCAAAGGGGGTACGAGCAGTACTTC.

This chain links TRBV15 with TRBJ2-2; TRBD1 or TRBD2 may be the D gene (5 bases each). The length of the CDR3 is 15 residues. Germline loops: CDR1 LNHNV, CDR2 YYDKDF (reference sequence). The V end was cut by 8 bases, the J end by 2 bases, with 15 bases between. As DNA, the CDR3 is TGTGCCACCTGGGGACCAGAGGTCAACACCGGGGAGCTGTTTTTT. This gives the protein CATWGPEVNTGELFF.

The V call is TRBV30, the J call TRBJ2-1; D is undetermined. Germline values: CDR1 GTSNPN, CDR2 SVGIG (reference sequence). The CDR3 covers 15 residues. Trimming stripped 0 bases from V and 12 bases from J, with 21 bases between. In DNA form, the CDR3 reads TGTGCCTGGAGTGTTGCCCCAGCGTCCTTCTGGGGGCAGTTCTTC. This encodes CAWSVAPASFWGQFF. The variable domain in full, completed from reference TRBV30 and TRBJ2-1, reads SQTIHQWPATLVQPVGSPLSLECTVEGTSNPNLYWYRQAAGRGLQLLFYSVGIGQISSEVPQNLSASRPQDRQFILSSKKLLLSDSGFYLCAWSVAPASFWGQFFGPGTRLTVL.

Details on this clone: The junction departs from the called germline gene at one end, perhaps through a read error. This chain links TRBV29-1 with TRBJ2-1; the match to TRBD2 covers 8 bases. Germline CDR1 reads SQVTM; CDR2 reads ANQGSEA. The CDR3 is 14 residues long. The CDR3 nucleotides are TGCAACGTTTGGAGCGCCGGGACTAGCAATGAGCAGTTCTTC. It codes for CNVWSAGTSNEQFF.

This rearrangement joins TRBV13 to TRBJ2-2; 7 bases are a match to TRBD1. J lost 6 bases, V lost 3 bases, and 16 bases had no gene match. Germline V gene sequence: CDR1 PRHDT, CDR2 FYEKMQ (reference sequence). The length of the CDR3 is 18 residues. The DNA of the CDR3 is TGTGCCAGCAGCTTGAATTACAGGGGTAGCTCGTTTGCCGGGGAGCTGTTTTTT. Protein product: CASSLNYRGSSFAGELFF.

This clone was found once. V gene TRBV5-1 combines with J gene TRBJ2-4, with 7 bases lining up with TRBD1. Per germline, CDR1 SGHRS and CDR2 YFSETQ. This CDR3 has 14 residues. Trimming took 4 bases from V and 4 from J; bases not matched to a gene: 5. CDR3 in amino acids: CASSLGQVKNIQYF. The CDR3 coding sequence is TGCGCCAGCAGCCTCGGACAGGTTAAAAACATTCAGTACTTC.

The V and J genes are TRBV27 and TRBJ1-1; D possibly corresponds to TRBD1 (5 bases). Germline V gene data show CDR1 as MNHEY and CDR2 as SMNVEV (reference sequence). The CDR3 sequence is 15 residues long. Trimming took off 5 bases at V and 0 bases at J, with 13 bases between the two ends. As DNA, the CDR3 is TGTGCCAGCAGTCAAGGAAGGGGTTTGAACACTGAAGCTTTCTTT. Protein sequence: CASSQGRGLNTEAFF.

This chain uses TRBV7-2 with TRBJ1-1; no firm D call. V was clipped by 10 bases and J by 1 base, with 10 bases between them. The germline V gene has CDR1 SGHTA and CDR2 FQGNSA. The CDR3 contains 12 residues. For the CDR3, the DNA is TGTGCCAACGGGCAGCCGAACACTGAAGCTTTCTTT. It encodes CANGQPNTEAFF.

V and J are TRBV4-1 and TRBJ1-5, with TRBD1 identical over 8 bases. The CDR3 totals 15 residues. V shed 3 bases, J shed 4 bases, and the junction held 5 bases outside the gene matches. Germline CDR1 is MGHRA and CDR2 is YSYEKL. CDR3 nucleotide sequence: TGCGCCAGCAGCCATGCAGGGGGCGGGAATCAGCCCCAGCATTTT. Its translation is CASSHAGGGNQPQHF.

The chain links TRBV5-1 to TRBJ1-3; D perhaps matches TRBD1 (5 bases). The germline gives CDR1 SGHRS, CDR2 YFSETQ. The CDR3 contains 16 residues. Deletions cut 7 bases from V and 6 bases from J, with 23 bases between. This CDR3 is CASEGAFDLGENTIYF. The CDR3 bases are TGCGCCAGCGAAGGGGCTTTTGATCTGGGGGAAAACACCATATATTTT. Based on the CDR3 plus reference TRBV5-1 and TRBJ1-3, the full variable domain is KAGVTQTPRYLIKTRGQQVTLSCSPISGHRSVSWYQQTPGQGLQFLFEYFSETQRNKGNFPGRFSGRQFSNSRSEMNVSTLELGDSALYLCASEGAFDLGENTIYFGEGSWLTVV.

The J gene is TRBJ1-3, the V gene TRBV6-5; 7 bases are a match to TRBD1. The CDR3 has 15 amino acids. The junction had 5 bases not matched to a gene; V was cut back by 3 bases and J by 3 bases. The germline CDR1 and CDR2 sequences are MNHEY and SVGAGI. In DNA form, the CDR3 reads TGTGCCAGCAGTTATCAGGGGGAGATTGGAAACACCATATATTTT. Protein sequence: CASSYQGEIGNTIYF.

This clone showed up just once. The chain recombines TRBV28 with TRBJ1-5; D remains ambiguous. Germline assignment: CDR1 MDHEN and CDR2 SYDVKM. This CDR3 contains 11 residues. Trimming removed 7 bases from V and 12 bases from J, with 13 bases in between. DNA of the CDR3: TGTGCCAGCACCATCGGGAGGCGCCAGCATTTT. It encodes CASTIGRRQHF. The complete variable domain, with remaining parts taken from reference TRBV28 and TRBJ1-5, reads DVKVTQSSRYLVKRTGEKVFLECVQDMDHENMFWYRQDPGLGLRLIYFSYDVKMKEKGDIPEGYSVSREKKERFSLILESASTNQTSMYLCASTIGRRQHFGDGTRLSIL.

This chain links TRBV7-9 with TRBJ1-2; D is possibly TRBD1 (5 bases). CDR1 and CDR2 (germline): SEHNR, FQNEAQ (reference sequence). Trimming took off 2 bases at V and 8 bases at J, with 18 bases between the two ends. The CDR3 spans 15 residues. The CDR3 spells CASSLSETEEGGYTF. The CDR3 DNA reads TGTGCCAGCAGCTTATCCGAGACAGAGGAGGGCGGCTACACCTTC.

The chain combines TRBV9 with TRBJ2-2; TRBD2 is a possible D gene (6 bases). Trimming stripped 0 bases from V and 1 base from J, with 10 bases between. Germline V gives CDR1 SGDLS, CDR2 YYNGEE. CDR3 length: 16 residues. Written as DNA, the CDR3 is TGTGCCAGCAGCGTAGAGGGCGGGAAGAACACCGGGGAGCTGTTTTTT. Residues: CASSVEGGKNTGELFF.

J is TRBJ1-1 and V is TRBV27; the D gene is possibly TRBD1 (6 bases). Germline V lookup: CDR1 MNHEY, CDR2 SMNVEV (reference sequence). CDR3 length: 16 residues. V shed 3 bases and J shed 3 bases, with 17 bases lying between them. This chain's CDR3 is CASSFRQDLEHTEAFF. CDR3 sequence (DNA): TGTGCCAGCAGTTTTCGACAGGACCTTGAACACACTGAAGCTTTCTTT.

The rearrangement links TRBV7-2 to TRBJ1-2; D is unclear. The V gene's germline CDR1 is SGHTA and CDR2 FQGNSA. V lost 2 bases, J lost 2 bases, and 3 bases lay in between. CDR3 length: 12 residues. The CDR3 reads CASSLINYGYTF. The CDR3 bases are TGTGCCAGCAGCTTAATCAACTATGGCTACACCTTC.

The V and J genes are TRBV19 and TRBJ2-6; 7 bases fit TRBD1. CDR1 and CDR2 (germline): LNHDA, SQIVND (reference sequence). CDR3 length equals 19 residues. Trimming at V came to 5 bases and at J to 0 bases, leaving 13 bases not matched to a gene. The CDR3 sequence: CASSAEPGQYRSGANVLTF. CDR3 in DNA: TGTGCCAGTAGTGCCGAACCGGGACAGTATCGCTCTGGGGCCAACGTCCTGACTTTC. The full variable domain, rest sourced from reference TRBV19 and TRBJ2-6, is DGGITQSPKYLFRKEGQNVTLSCEQNLNHDAMYWYRQDPGQGLRLIYYSQIVNDFQKGDIAEGYSVSREKKESFPLTVTSAQKNPTAFYLCASSAEPGQYRSGANVLTFGAGSRLTVL.

This chain joins TRBV7-8 and TRBJ2-1; a possible D gene is TRBD1 (5 bases). The CDR3 is made up of 15 amino acids. Germline lookup yields CDR1 SGHVS and CDR2 FQNEAQ. V lost 1 base, J lost 8 bases, and 15 bases lay in between. CDR3: CASSLGPAGPDEQFF. CDR3 bases: TGTGCCAGCAGCTTAGGGCCGGCAGGGCCCGATGAGCAGTTCTTC.

This chain links TRBV2 with TRBJ1-5; D possibly corresponds to TRBD1 (5 bases). Trimming removed 5 bases at V and 2 bases at J, with 16 bases between. Germline V CDR1 and CDR2: SNHLY, FYNNEI. There are 16 residues in the CDR3. DNA for the CDR3: TGTGCCAGCAGTCCGGCGCAGGGTTTTGGCAATCAGCCCCAGCATTTT. It specifies CASSPAQGFGNQPQHF.

The chain is built from TRBV6-1 and TRBJ1-1; D gene uncertain. Germline CDR1 is MNHNS and CDR2 is SASEGT. The CDR3 length is 13 residues. Trimming left V 4 bases short and J 1 base short, with 7 bases between. This chain's CDR3 is CASSVWKNTEAFF. CDR3 coding DNA: TGTGCCAGCAGTGTTTGGAAGAACACTGAAGCTTTCTTT.